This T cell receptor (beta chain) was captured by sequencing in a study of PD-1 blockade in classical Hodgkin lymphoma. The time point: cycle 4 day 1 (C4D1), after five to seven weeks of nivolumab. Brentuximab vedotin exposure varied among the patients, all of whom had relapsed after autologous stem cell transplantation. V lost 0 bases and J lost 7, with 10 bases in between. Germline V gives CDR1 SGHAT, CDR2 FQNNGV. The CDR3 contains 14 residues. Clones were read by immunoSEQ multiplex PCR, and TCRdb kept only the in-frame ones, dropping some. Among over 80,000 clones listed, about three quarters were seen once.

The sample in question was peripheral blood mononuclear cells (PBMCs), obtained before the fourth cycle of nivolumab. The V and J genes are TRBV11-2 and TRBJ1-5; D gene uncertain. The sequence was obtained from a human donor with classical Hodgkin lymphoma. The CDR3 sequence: CASSLDAGIQPQHF. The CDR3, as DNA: TGTGCCAGCAGCTTAGATGCGGGTATCCAGCCCCAGCATTTT.